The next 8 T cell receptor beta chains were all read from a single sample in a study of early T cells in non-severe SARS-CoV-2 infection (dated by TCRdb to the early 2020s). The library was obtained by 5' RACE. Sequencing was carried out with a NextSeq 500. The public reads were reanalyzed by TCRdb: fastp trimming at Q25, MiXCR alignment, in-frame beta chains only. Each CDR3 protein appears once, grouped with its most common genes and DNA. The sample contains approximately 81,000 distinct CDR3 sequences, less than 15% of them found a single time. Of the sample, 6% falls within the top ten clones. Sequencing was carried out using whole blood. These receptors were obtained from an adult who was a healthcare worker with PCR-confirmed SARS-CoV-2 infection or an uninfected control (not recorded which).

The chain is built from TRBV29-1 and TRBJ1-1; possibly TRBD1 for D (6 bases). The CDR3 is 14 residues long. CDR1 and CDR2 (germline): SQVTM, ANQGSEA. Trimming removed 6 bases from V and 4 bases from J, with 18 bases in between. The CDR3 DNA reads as TGCAGCGTCCGGGACACTAGAGGTGGCACTGAAGCTTTCTTT. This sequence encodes CSVRDTRGGTEAFF.

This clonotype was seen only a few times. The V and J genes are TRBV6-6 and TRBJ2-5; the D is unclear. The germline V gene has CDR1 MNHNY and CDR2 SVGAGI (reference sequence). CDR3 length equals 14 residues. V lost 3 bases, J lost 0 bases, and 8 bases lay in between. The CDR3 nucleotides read TGTGCCAGCAGTTATGGGCGGAACCAAGAGACCCAGTACTTC. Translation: CASSYGRNQETQYF.

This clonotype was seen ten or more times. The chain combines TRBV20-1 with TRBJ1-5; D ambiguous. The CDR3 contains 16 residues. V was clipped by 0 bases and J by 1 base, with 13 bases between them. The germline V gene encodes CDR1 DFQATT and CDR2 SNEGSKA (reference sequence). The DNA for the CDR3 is TGCAGTGCTAGAGATTTAGGCGGCAGCAGCAATCAGCCCCAGCATTTT. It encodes CSARDLGGSSNQPQHF.

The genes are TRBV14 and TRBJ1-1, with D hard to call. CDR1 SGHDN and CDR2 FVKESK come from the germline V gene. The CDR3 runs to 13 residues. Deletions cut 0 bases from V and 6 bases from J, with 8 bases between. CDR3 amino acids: CASSQDYLAEAFF. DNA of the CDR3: TGTGCCAGCAGCCAAGATTATTTGGCTGAAGCTTTCTTT.

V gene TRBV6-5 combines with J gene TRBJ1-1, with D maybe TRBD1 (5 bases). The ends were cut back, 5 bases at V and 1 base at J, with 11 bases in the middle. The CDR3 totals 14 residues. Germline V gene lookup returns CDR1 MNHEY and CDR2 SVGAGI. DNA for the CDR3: TGTGCCAGCAGTCGGGACGGCTCGAACACTGAAGCTTTCTTT. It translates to CASSRDGSNTEAFF.

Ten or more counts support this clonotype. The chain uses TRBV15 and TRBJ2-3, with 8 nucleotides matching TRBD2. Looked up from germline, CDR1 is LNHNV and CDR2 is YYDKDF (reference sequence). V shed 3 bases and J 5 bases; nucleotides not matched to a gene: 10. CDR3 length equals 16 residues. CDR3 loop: CATSSPRGSGGDTQYF. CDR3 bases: TGTGCCACCAGCAGTCCTCGGGGGAGCGGGGGAGATACGCAGTATTTT.

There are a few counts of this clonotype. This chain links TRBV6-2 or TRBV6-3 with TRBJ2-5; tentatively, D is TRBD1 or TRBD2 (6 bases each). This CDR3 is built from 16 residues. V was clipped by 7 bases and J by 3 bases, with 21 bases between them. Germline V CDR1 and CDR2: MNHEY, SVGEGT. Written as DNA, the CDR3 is TGTGCCAGCACCTTCGAGGGGGGAAGGAGAGAAGAGACCCAGTACTTC. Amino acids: CASTFEGGRREETQYF.

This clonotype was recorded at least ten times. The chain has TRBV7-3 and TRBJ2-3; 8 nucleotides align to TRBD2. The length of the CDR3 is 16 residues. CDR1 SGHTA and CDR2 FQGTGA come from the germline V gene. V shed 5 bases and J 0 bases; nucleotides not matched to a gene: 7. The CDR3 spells CASSRGGGGSTDTQYF. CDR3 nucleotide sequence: TGTGCCAGCAGCCGAGGAGGCGGGGGGAGCACAGATACGCAGTATTTT.